The clone carrying this TCR beta chain showed up many times. Between the trimmed V and J ends, which lost 0 bases and 7 bases, there was a span of 4 bases. In germline, CDR1 is LGHDT, CDR2 YNNKEL (reference sequence). This CDR3 has 11 residues. TCRdb fed the RACE reads into MiXCR, producing one record per CDR3 protein. Altogether roughly 380,000 distinct CDR3 sequences are present, approximately 5% being singletons, with the ten largest covering under 3%. Time point here: patch test 1, 2 weeks after DPC sensitization. As to treatment: therapeutic diphenylcyclopropenone sensitization with weekly scalp DPC. The data originate from a study of human T cells and chemical hapten exposure.

The source material was whole blood, sampled in connection with sensitization to the hapten diphenylcyclopropenone (DPC). The sequence came from a woman in her forties or fifties with alopecia areata. Some clones in this sample may be carry-over from other donors' samples. The chain carries TRBV3-1 and TRBJ2-7; no reliable D call. The CDR3 region has the DNA TGTGCCAGCAGCCAAGACAGAGAGCAGTACTTC. Encoded protein: CASSQDREQYF.